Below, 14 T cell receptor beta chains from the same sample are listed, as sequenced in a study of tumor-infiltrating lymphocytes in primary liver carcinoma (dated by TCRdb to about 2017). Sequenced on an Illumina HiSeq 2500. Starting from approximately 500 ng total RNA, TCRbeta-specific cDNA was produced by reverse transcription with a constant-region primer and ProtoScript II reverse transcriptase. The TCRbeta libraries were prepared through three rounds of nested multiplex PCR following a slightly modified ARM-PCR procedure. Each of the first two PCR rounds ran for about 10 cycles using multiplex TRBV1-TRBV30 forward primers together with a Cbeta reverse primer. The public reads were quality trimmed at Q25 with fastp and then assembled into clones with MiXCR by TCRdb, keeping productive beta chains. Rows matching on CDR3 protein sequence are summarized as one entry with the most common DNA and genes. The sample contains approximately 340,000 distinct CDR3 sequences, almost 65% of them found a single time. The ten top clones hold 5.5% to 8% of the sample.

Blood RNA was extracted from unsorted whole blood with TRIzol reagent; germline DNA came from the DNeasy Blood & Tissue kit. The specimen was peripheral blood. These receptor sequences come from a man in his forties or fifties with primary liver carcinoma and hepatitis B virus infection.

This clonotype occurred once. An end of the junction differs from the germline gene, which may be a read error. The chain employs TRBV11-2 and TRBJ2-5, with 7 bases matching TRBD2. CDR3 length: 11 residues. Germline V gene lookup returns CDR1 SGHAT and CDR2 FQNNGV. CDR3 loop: CASSRGEAHYF. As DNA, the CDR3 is TGTGCCAGTAGCCGGGGGGAGGCCCACTACTTC.

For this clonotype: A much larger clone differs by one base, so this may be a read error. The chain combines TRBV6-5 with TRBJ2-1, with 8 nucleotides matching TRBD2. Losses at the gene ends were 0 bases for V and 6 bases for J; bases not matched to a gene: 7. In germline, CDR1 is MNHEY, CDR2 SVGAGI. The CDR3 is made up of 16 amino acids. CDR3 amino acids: CASSYSGTSVCNEQFF. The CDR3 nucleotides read TGTGCCAGCAGTTACTCGGGGACTAGTGTCTGCAATGAGCAGTTCTTC.

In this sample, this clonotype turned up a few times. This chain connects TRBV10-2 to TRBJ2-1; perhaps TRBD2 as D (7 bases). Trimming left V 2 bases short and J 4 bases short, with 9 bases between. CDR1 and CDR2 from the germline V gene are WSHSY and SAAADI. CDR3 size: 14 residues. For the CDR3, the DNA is TGCGCCAGCAGTGAGAAGGGGGGGTACAATGAGCAGTTCTTC. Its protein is CASSEKGGYNEQFF.

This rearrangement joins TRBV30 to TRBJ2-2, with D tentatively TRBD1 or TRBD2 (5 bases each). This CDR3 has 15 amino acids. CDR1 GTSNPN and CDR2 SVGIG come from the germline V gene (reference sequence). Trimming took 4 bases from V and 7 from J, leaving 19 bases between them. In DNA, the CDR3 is TGTGCCTGGACTCGTCAGGGCGGTGGAGGCGGGGAGCTGTTTTTT. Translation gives CAWTRQGGGGGELFF.

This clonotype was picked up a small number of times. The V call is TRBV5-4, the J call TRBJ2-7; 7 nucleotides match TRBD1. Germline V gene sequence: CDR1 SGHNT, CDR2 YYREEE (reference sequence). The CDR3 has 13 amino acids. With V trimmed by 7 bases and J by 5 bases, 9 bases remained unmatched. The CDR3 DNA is TGTGCCAGCGGCCGACAGGGACCGGACGAGCAGTACTTC. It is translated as CASGRQGPDEQYF.

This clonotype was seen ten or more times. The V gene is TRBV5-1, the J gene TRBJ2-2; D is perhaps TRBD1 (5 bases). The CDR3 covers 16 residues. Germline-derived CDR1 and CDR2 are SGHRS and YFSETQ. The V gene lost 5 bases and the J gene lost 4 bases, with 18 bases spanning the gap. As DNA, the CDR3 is TGCGCCAGCAGTGTCGGCCAGGGTGGTAGCACCGGGGAGCTGTTTTTT. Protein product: CASSVGQGGSTGELFF.

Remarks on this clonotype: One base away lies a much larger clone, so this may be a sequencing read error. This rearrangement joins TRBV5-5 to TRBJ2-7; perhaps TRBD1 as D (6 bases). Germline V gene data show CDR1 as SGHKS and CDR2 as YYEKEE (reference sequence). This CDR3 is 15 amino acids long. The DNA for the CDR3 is TGTGTCAGCAGCCCTCGGGTACAGGGTCCCTACGAGCAGTACTTC. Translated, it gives CVSSPRVQGPYEQYF. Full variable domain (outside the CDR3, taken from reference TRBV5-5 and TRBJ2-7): DAGVTQSPTHLIKTRGQQVTLRCSPISGHKSVSWYQQVLGQGPQFIFQYYEKEERGRGNFPDRFSARQFPNYSSELNVNALLLGDSALYLCVSSPRVQGPYEQYFGPGTRLTVT.

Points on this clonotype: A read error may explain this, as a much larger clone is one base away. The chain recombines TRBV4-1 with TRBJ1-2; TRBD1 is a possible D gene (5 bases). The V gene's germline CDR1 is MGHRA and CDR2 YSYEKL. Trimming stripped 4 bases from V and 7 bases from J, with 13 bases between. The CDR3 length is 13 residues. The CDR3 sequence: CASSRVGDRGYTF. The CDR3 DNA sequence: TGCGCCAGCAGCCGAGTAGGGGACCGTGGCTACACCTTC.

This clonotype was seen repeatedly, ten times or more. CDR3 sequence (DNA): TGCGCCAGCAGCCAAGATCATGGACAGCCATACTATGGCTACACCTTC. This encodes CASSQDHGQPYYGYTF. The chain employs TRBV4-3 and TRBJ1-2; a possible D gene is TRBD1 (6 bases). V was clipped by 0 bases and J by 3 bases, with 14 bases between them. The CDR3 length is 16 residues. Germline V CDR1 and CDR2: LGHNA, YSLEER.

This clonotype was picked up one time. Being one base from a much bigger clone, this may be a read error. The CDR3 sequence is CASRTRGGLNTGELFF. The CDR3 DNA reads as TGTGCCAGCAGGACCCGCGGGGGACTGAACACCGGGGAGCTGTTTTTT. This chain links TRBV12-3 or TRBV12-4 with TRBJ2-2; 7 bases map to TRBD2. With V trimmed by 6 bases and J by 1 base, 8 bases remained unmatched. The CDR3 sequence is 16 residues long.

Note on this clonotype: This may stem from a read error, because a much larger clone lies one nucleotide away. CDR3 amino acids: CASGDTQGEDAAFF. The CDR3 bases are TGTGCCAGCGGTGATACACAGGGGGAGGATGCAGCTTTCTTT. The V gene is TRBV6-1, the J gene TRBJ1-1; 8 nucleotides match TRBD1. Germline V CDR1 and CDR2: MNHNS, SASEGT. The length of the CDR3 is 14 residues.

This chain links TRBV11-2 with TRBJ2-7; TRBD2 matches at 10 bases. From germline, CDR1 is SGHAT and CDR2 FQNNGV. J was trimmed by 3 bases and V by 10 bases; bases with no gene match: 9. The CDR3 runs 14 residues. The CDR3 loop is CANRGASGSYEQYF. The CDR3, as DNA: TGTGCCAACAGAGGGGCTAGCGGGAGCTACGAGCAGTACTTC.

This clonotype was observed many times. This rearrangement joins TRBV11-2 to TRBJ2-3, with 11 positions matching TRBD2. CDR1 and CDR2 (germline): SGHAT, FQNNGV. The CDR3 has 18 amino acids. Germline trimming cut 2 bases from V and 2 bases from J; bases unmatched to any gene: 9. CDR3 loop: CASSLTLLAGDLTDTQYF. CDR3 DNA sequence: TGTGCCAGCAGCTTAACCCTACTAGCGGGAGATCTCACAGATACGCAGTATTTT.

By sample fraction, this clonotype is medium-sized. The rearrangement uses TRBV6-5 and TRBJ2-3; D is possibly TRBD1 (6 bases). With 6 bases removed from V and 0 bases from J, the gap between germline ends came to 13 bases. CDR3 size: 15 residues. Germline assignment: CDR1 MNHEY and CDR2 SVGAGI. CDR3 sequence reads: CASSPDSSSTDTQYF. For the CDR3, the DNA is TGTGCCAGCAGCCCGGACAGCTCTAGCACAGATACGCAGTATTTT.